This T cell receptor beta chain was captured in a study of T cell responses to AZD1222 COVID-19 vaccine. Study-wide results and caveats: Among the donors, most were white British and more were female, and clonal diversity was possibly underestimated. Just five to seven AZD1222 recipients tested seropositive at baseline.

As regards this clone: Its antigen is undetermined.

Clones were sequenced by immunoSEQ multiplex PCR, and TCRdb holds only the in-frame ones, with some missing. The table records around 140,000 clones, more than 85% of them present only once. The germline gives CDR1 SGHRS, CDR2 YFSETQ. V was pared by 3 bases and J by 4 bases, with 3 bases of the junction left unmatched. This CDR3 is 13 amino acids long. The chain is built from TRBV5-1 and TRBJ2-5; 7 bases are a match to TRBD1. The sample was peripheral blood, taken 28 days after the second AZD1222 dose. This sequence originates from an adult who received the AZD1222 COVID-19 vaccine. The CDR3, as DNA: TGCGCCAGCAGCTCTAGACAGGGAGAGACCCAGTACTTC. This translates into CASSSRQGETQYF.